One T cell receptor beta chain is described in this entry. This record comes from a study of blood T cell repertoires in COVID-19. Study context: The origin of the acute and convalescent COVID-19 samples was the United States, Italy and Spain. Nucleic acid was either cDNA or gDNA, and it came from T cells, B-cell-depleted T cells, or PBMCs.

Trimming pared 6 bases from V and 2 bases from J, leaving 10 bases between. The CDR3 has 13 residues. Germline V gene sequence: CDR1 SGHDT, CDR2 YYEEEE. Using immunoSEQ multiplex PCR, the repertoire was profiled, and TCRdb retains in-frame clones only, with some absent. The sample yields roughly 500,000 clones, roughly nine tenths seen once. Sequenced material: peripheral blood. This receptor was identified in a man in his late teens or twenties with COVID-19, enrolled during active disease. J is TRBJ2-3 and V is TRBV5-6; D not certain. The DNA for the CDR3 is TGTGCCAGCACCTTCGGTCTCACAGATACGCAGTATTTT. Its translation: CASTFGLTDTQYF.